This T cell receptor (beta chain) was captured in a study of blood T cell repertoires in COVID-19. Study at large: The United States, Italy and Spain supplied acute and convalescent COVID-19 samples.

How the authors handled the data: Cell counts per sample came from amplifying reference gene primers. Sequencing used immunoSEQ multiplex PCR; TCRdb keeps in-frame clones, though not all of them. That table furnishes V, J and clone size, whereas the DNA furnished D and trimming. The table shows 42,000 or so clones, with around 80% occurring only once. CDR3 size: 15 residues. Trimming cost V 3 bases and J 6 bases; bases outside gene matches: 8. The germline V gene encodes CDR1 SGHDN and CDR2 FVKESK. This receptor was obtained from a man aged 40-50 years with active or convalescent COVID-19. The chain uses TRBV14 and TRBJ1-1; 9 nucleotides line up with TRBD1. Sample: peripheral blood. CDR3 residues: CASSHLTGGVSEAFF. The CDR3 DNA follows: TGTGCCAGCAGCCACCTGACAGGGGGAGTTTCTGAAGCTTTCTTT.